This note documents a single T cell receptor (beta chain) sequence. Its antigen remains unknown. The entry originates in a study of cytomegalovirus exposure and HLA in healthy donors. The study ran its PCR with 60 Vbeta and 13 Jbeta primers. The repertoire was sequenced with immunoSEQ multiplex PCR; TCRdb's copy has only in-frame clones and lacks some. The table lists 100,000 to 150,000 clones, around 81% of them singletons. The CDR3 is made up of 13 amino acids. CDR1 SGHKS and CDR2 YYEKEE come from the germline V gene (reference sequence). V dropped 4 bases and J dropped 11 bases, with 15 bases sitting between them. Study-level findings and limits: TCR beta V- and J-gene trimming was later associated with a missense DCLRE1C variant. Presence/absence analyses treated sequencing depth as roughly uniform across donors. Judged likely to be a sequencing artifact was a cluster of highly shared sequence variants.

The sequenced sample consisted of PBMCs. The receptor comes from a female donor in good health and CMV-seronegative. The V gene is TRBV5-5, the J gene TRBJ1-4; D is unresolved. The CDR3 here is CASSTRELQKLFF. The CDR3 DNA is TGTGCCAGCAGCACTAGGGAGCTACAGAAACTGTTTTTT.